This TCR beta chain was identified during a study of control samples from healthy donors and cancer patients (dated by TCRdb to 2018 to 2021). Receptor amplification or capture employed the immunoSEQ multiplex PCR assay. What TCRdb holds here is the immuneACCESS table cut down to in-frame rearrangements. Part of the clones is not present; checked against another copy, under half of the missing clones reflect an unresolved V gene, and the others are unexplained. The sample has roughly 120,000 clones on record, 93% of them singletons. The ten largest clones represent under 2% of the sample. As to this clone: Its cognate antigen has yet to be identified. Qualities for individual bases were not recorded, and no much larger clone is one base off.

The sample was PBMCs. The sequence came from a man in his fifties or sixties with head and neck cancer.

The CDR3 region has the sequence CASSLVGQGGTGELFF. DNA sequence: TGTGCCAGCAGCTTAGTCGGACAGGGTGGCACCGGGGAGCTGTTTTTT. The chain was built from TRBV7-6 and TRBJ2-2, with 8 junctional bases fitting TRBD1. Ends trimmed: V by 1 base, J by 4 bases; bases unmatched to a gene: 5. The CDR3 spans 16 residues, from the cysteine through the phenylalanine. Of the read, only the CDR3 DNA is kept; its 48 bases are in frame from base 1. CDR1 and CDR2 are read off the germline V gene as SGHVS and FNYEAQ.